These T cell receptor beta chains were read from a single sample in a study of CD8+ T cells in alopecia areata. Sequencing was performed with immunoSEQ multiplex PCR; in TCRdb, only in-frame clones are kept and a portion is missing. The sample shows 180,000 or so clones, roughly 64% of them seen only once. Here the sequenced sample was CD4+ T cells sorted from blood, taken at week 24, from a patient treated with tofacitinib. The receptors were sampled from a human donor with alopecia areata. Each CDR3 is given with its conserved first and last residue. Each record gives: CDR3 DNA, CDR3 protein, V gene, D gene, J gene, clone size. A D gene is named only where the DNA matches it firmly. Some rows have no size entry. The others give once, few or many, or a class for an expanded clone.

TGCGCCAGCAGCCAAGATGGAGCTGGCACAGATACGCAGTATTTT | CASSQDGAGTDTQYF | TRBV4-1 | - | TRBJ2-3 | -
TGTGCCAGCAGCGTCGTTTCGCAGGGAAGGCATTCACCCCTCCACTTT | CASSVVSQGRHSPLHF | TRBV5-6 | - | TRBJ1-6 | -
TGTGCTAGTGGTTTGACGAATCAGCCCCAGCATTTT | CASGLTNQPQHF | TRBV12-5 | - | TRBJ1-5 | -
TGTGCCAGCAGTAAGACAGGGTTCAATCAGCCCCAGCATTTT | CASSKTGFNQPQHF | TRBV7-2 | TRBD1 | TRBJ1-5 | -
TGTGCCAGCAGCCTCGGACACACTCAAGAGACCCAGTACTTC | CASSLGHTQETQYF | TRBV7-7 | - | TRBJ2-5 | -
TGCGCCAGCAGCCAGACAACAGGGGGCGGGTATGGCTACACCTTC | CASSQTTGGGYGYTF | TRBV4-3 | TRBD1 | TRBJ1-2 | -
TGTGCCAGCAGCGTAGCTCAGCAAAGTACCGGGGAGCTGTTTTTT | CASSVAQQSTGELFF | TRBV9 | - | TRBJ2-2 | few
TGTGCCAGCAGTGTCGTCCACGAGCAGTACTTC | CASSVVHEQYF | TRBV25-1 | - | TRBJ2-7 | -
TGCAGCGTTGCGTTTGTGGCCGGAAACACCGGGGAGCTGTTTTTT | CSVAFVAGNTGELFF | TRBV29-1 | - | TRBJ2-2 | -
TGTGCCAGCAGCCAAACCGAGATTGGGACGACCGGAGGCGGGGAGCTGTTTTTT | CASSQTEIGTTGGGELFF | TRBV14 | - | TRBJ2-2 | -
TGTGCCAGCAGCTTACCAGGGGGCCAAGAGACCCAGTACTTC | CASSLPGGQETQYF | TRBV7-2 | TRBD1 | TRBJ2-5 | once
TGCGCCAGCAGCTTGAGCGTTTTTAACTATGGCTACACCTTC | CASSLSVFNYGYTF | TRBV5-1 | - | TRBJ1-2 | -
TGCGCCAGCAGCCCCAGGGACGTTTCCTACGAGCAGTACTTC | CASSPRDVSYEQYF | TRBV4-1 | - | TRBJ2-7 | -
TGTGCCAGCAGCCGGGAGTCCCGCTACGAGCAGTACTTC | CASSRESRYEQYF | TRBV7-9 | - | TRBJ2-7 | -
TGTGCCATCAGTGAGTCGAAATTTTCTGTGGGGATCAGGAACACCGGGGAGCTGTTTTTT | CAISESKFSVGIRNTGELFF | TRBV10-3 | - | TRBJ2-2 | few
TGTGCCAGCACCGGGACAGTGACCGGGGAGCTGTTTTTT | CASTGTVTGELFF | TRBV2 | TRBD1 | TRBJ2-2 | -
TGTGCCTGGAGTCTGAGGGGAGGAAACACCATATATTTT | CAWSLRGGNTIYF | TRBV30 | - | TRBJ1-3 | few
TGTGCCTGGAGTAAGGGGCGCGGGAGGGCCTACGAGCAGTACTTC | CAWSKGRGRAYEQYF | TRBV30 | TRBD2 | TRBJ2-7 | -
TGTGCCAGCGGCCATGGGCTCGGCGGGAGCTACGAGCAGTACTTC | CASGHGLGGSYEQYF | TRBV11-2 | TRBD2 | TRBJ2-7 | few
TGTGCCATCAGTGCCTCGTTAGAACTAGCGGGAGTGACTGGAGATACGCAGTATTTT | CAISASLELAGVTGDTQYF | TRBV10-3 | TRBD2 | TRBJ2-3 | -
TGCGCCAGCAGCTTGGGGCAGGGTGAGGGCTACACCTTC | CASSLGQGEGYTF | TRBV5-1 | - | TRBJ1-2 | once
TGTGCCAGCAGTGTCGTAAGAGACCAAGAGACCCAGTACTTC | CASSVVRDQETQYF | TRBV2 | - | TRBJ2-5 | few
TGCAGCGTTGTGAGGCAAGAGACCCAGTACTTC | CSVVRQETQYF | TRBV29-1 | - | TRBJ2-5 | -
TGTGCCTGGAGTTGGGGAAGGGGCACAGATACGCAGTATTTT | CAWSWGRGTDTQYF | TRBV30 | - | TRBJ2-3 | -
TGTGCCAGCAGCCCCGGCCATGGGGGTGGTACAGATACGCAGTATTTT | CASSPGHGGGTDTQYF | TRBV11-1 | - | TRBJ2-3 | -
TGTGCCAGCAGTGATAATAGCGGGGAAGAGACCCAGTACTTC | CASSDNSGEETQYF | TRBV25-1 | TRBD2 | TRBJ2-5 | -
TGTGCCAGCAGCGTAGATGCGGGGGCCTACGAGCAGTACTTC | CASSVDAGAYEQYF | TRBV9 | TRBD2 | TRBJ2-7 | -
TGTGCCAGCAGCCCCGGGACTAGCGCTGATACGCAGTATTTT | CASSPGTSADTQYF | TRBV7-9 | TRBD2 | TRBJ2-3 | -
TGTGCCAGCACTGAACAGGGAAGAACTGAAGCTTTCTTT | CASTEQGRTEAFF | TRBV5-8 | - | TRBJ1-1 | -
TGCGCCAGCAGCTTGGCGACGGGAGGGCCGGATACGCAGTATTTT | CASSLATGGPDTQYF | TRBV5-1 | TRBD2 | TRBJ2-3 | -
TGTGCCAGCAGTTGGACAGGGGAAAACATTCAGTACTTC | CASSWTGENIQYF | TRBV6-5 | TRBD1 | TRBJ2-4 | few
TGTGCCACCAGCAGAGAAGCGGGGGGCTATGGCTACACCTTC | CATSREAGGYGYTF | TRBV15 | - | TRBJ1-2 | -
TGTGCCAGCAGTAACCACAATGAGCAGTTCTTC | CASSNHNEQFF | TRBV27 | - | TRBJ2-1 | many
TGTGCCAGCAGCACCCTTTACGAGCAGTACTTC | CASSTLYEQYF | TRBV7-9 | - | TRBJ2-7 | -
TGTGCCAGCAGCTTGGTCGAGGGTCGGGAGACCCAGTACTTC | CASSLVEGRETQYF | TRBV5-6 | - | TRBJ2-5 | -
TGCGCCAGCAGCCAAGATGGGAAGGGAGGTCAGCCCCAGCATTTT | CASSQDGKGGQPQHF | TRBV5-4 | - | TRBJ1-5 | few
TGCGCCAGCAGCCTGACAGGGGCCACTGAAGCTTTCTTT | CASSLTGATEAFF | TRBV4-3 | TRBD1 | TRBJ1-1 | -
TGTGCCAGCAATCTTCCAGGGAGCTCTGGAAACACCATATATTTT | CASNLPGSSGNTIYF | TRBV6-1 | - | TRBJ1-3 | few
TGCGCCAGCAGTCAATCTCGGGTCAATACGCAGTATTTT | CASSQSRVNTQYF | TRBV23-1 | - | TRBJ2-3 | -
TGTGCCAGCAGTGAAGTGGGGAATGAGCAGTTCTTC | CASSEVGNEQFF | TRBV2 | - | TRBJ2-1 | -
TGTGCCAGCAGTTACACCACAGGGTCTGGGGCCAACGTCCTGACTTTC | CASSYTTGSGANVLTF | TRBV6-6 | - | TRBJ2-6 | -
TGCGCCAGCCGAGCCGGACGGCAGGACCTAGACATTCAGTACTTC | CASRAGRQDLDIQYF | TRBV5-1 | - | TRBJ2-4 | -
TGTGCCAGCAGCCCTCAGATAGACACTGAAGCTTTCTTT | CASSPQIDTEAFF | TRBV5-6 | - | TRBJ1-1 | -
TGTGCCTGGAGTGTTAGTGTTGGGAAACTGTTTTTT | CAWSVSVGKLFF | TRBV30 | - | TRBJ1-4 | -
TGTGCCAGCAGCCCCCGTGCCGACAGGGTTGACGGCGAGCAGTACTTC | CASSPRADRVDGEQYF | TRBV14 | TRBD1 | TRBJ2-7 | -